This TCR beta chain was retrieved from a study of blood T cells in healthy people across ages. Overall study findings and caveats: When set beside aged donors, long-lived donors presented more naive CD4+ cells and higher diversity. Considered underestimates were the diversity estimates obtained from one million T cells.

The germline V gene encodes CDR1 MNHNY and CDR2 SVGAGI (reference sequence). The CDR3 sequence is 17 residues long. Remarks on this clonotype: No antigen is known for it.

A sample-barcoded 5' primer and a J-beta primer mix were used in a second PCR of roughly 7 to 11 cycles. Tagging of each cDNA molecule was performed by a template-switch adaptor with 12 random nucleotides. TCRdb recomputed calls from the 5' RACE reads with MiXCR, one row per CDR3 protein. This sample carries roughly 730,000 distinct CDR3 sequences, roughly three fifths of them seen once, and the ten largest clones take around a quarter. This chain links TRBV6-6 with TRBJ2-1, with 10 bases lining up with TRBD2. The closer fit of TRBJ2-7 to the DNA end suggests the J call may be wrong. The receptor comes from a man in his forties in good health. Sequenced sample: blood. Here the CDR3 DNA reads TGTGCCAGCAGTTACTCGCGGCTAGCGGGGGTTTACAATGAGCAGTACTTC. Protein product: CASSYSRLAGVYNEQYF.